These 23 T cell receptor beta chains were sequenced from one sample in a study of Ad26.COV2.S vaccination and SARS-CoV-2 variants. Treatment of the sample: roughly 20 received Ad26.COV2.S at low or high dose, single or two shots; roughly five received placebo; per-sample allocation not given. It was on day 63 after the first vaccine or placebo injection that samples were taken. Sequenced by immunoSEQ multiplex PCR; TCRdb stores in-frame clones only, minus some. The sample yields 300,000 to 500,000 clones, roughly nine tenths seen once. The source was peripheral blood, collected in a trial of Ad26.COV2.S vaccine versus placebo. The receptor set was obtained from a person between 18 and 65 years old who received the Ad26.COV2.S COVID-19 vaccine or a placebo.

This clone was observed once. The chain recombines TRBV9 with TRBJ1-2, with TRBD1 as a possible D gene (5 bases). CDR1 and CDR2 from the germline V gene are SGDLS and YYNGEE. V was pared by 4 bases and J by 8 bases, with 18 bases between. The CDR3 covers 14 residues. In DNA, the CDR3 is TGTGCCAGCAGCCCCAACTCCAGGGTTGACGGCTACACCTTC. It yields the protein CASSPNSRVDGYTF.

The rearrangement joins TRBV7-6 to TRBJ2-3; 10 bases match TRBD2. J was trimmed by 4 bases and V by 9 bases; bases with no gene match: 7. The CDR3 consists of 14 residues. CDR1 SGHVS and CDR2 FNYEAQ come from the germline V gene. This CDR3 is CASSLAGFPDTQYF. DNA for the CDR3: TGTGCCAGTTCACTAGCGGGGTTCCCAGATACGCAGTATTTT.

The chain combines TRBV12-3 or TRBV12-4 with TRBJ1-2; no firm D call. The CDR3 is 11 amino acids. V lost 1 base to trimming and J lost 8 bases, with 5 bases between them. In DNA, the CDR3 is TGTGCCAGCAGTTTAGGGATGGGCTACACCTTC. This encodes CASSLGMGYTF.

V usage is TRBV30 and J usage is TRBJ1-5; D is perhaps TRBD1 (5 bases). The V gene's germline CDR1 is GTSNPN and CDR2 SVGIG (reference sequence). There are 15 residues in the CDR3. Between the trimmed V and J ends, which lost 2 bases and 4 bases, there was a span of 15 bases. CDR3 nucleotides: TGTGCCTGGAGTCCTCCGGGACGGATAAATCAGCCCCAGCATTTT. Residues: CAWSPPGRINQPQHF.

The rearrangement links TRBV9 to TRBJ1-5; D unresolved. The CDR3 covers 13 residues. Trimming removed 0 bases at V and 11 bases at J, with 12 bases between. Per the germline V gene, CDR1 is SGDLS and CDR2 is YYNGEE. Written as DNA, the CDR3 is TGTGCCAGCAGCGTAGGACCAGACGGGGCCCAGCATTTT. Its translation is CASSVGPDGAQHF. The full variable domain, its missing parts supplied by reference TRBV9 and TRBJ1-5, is DSGVTQTPKHLITATGQRVTLRCSPRSGDLSVYWYQQSLDQGLQFLIQYYNGEERAKGNILERFSAQQFPDLHSELNLSSLELGDSALYFCASSVGPDGAQHFGDGTRLSIL.

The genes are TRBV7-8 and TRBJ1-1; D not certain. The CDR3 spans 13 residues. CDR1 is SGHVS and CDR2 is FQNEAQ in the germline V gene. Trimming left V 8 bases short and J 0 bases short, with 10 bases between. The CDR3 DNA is TGTGCCAGCGCGAGGACGGTGAACACTGAAGCTTTCTTT. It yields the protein CASARTVNTEAFF.

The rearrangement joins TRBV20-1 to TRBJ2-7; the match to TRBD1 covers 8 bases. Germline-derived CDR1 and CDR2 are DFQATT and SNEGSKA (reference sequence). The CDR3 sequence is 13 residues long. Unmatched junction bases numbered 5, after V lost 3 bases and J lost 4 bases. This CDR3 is CSASSDRAYEQYF. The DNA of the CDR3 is TGCAGTGCTAGTTCGGACAGGGCGTACGAGCAGTACTTC.

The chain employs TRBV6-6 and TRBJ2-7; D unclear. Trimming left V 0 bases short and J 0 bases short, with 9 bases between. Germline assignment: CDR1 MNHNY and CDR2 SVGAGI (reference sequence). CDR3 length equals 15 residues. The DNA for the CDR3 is TGTGCCAGCAGTTACTCGAAGGTTAGCTCCTACGAGCAGTACTTC. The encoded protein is CASSYSKVSSYEQYF.

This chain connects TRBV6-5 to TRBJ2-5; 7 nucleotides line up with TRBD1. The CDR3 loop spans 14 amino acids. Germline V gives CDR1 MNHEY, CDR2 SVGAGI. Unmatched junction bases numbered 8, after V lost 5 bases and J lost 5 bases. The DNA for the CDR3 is TGTGCCAGCAGTCTTGGGACAGTCCTGGAGACCCAGTACTTC. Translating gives CASSLGTVLETQYF.

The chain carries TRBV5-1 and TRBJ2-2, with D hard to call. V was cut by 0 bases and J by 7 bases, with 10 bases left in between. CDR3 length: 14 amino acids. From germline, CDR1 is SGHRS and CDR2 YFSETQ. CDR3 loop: CASSLDLSGGELFF. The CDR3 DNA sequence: TGCGCCAGCAGCTTGGATCTGTCCGGCGGGGAGCTGTTTTTT.

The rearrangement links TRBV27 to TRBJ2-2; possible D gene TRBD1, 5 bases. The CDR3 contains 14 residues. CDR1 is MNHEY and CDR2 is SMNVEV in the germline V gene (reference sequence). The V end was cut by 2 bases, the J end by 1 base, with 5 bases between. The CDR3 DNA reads TGTGCCAGCAGTTTAACAGGGAACACCGGGGAGCTGTTTTTT. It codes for CASSLTGNTGELFF.

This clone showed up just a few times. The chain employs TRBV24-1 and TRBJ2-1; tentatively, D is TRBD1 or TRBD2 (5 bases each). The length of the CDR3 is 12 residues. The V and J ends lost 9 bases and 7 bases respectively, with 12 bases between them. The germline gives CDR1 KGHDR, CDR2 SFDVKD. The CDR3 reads CATGRDGNEQFF. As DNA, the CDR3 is TGTGCCACCGGTCGGGACGGGAATGAGCAGTTCTTC.

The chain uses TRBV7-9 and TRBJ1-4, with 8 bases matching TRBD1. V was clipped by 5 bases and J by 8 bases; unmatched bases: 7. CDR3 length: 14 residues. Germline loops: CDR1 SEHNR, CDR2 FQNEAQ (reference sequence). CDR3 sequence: CASSIRGPGEKLFF. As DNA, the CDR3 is TGTGCCAGCAGCATCAGGGGGCCTGGGGAAAAACTGTTTTTT.

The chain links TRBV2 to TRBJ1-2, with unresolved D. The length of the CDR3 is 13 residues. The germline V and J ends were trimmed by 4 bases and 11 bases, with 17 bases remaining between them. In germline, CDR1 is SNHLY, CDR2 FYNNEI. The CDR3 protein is CASSGWNVWAYTF. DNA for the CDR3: TGTGCCAGCAGTGGGTGGAATGTATGGGCGTACACCTTC. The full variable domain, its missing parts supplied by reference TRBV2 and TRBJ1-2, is EPEVTQTPSHQVTQMGQEVILRCVPISNHLYFYWYRQILGQKVEFLVSFYNNEISEKSEIFDDQFSVERPDGSNFTLKIRSTKLEDSAMYFCASSGWNVWAYTFGSGTRLTVV.

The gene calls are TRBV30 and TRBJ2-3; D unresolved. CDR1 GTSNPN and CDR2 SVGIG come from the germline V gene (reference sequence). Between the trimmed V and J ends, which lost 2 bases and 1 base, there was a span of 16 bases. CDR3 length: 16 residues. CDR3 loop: CAWSPKTTSGTDTQYF. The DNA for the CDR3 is TGTGCCTGGAGTCCTAAAACGACCTCAGGCACAGATACGCAGTATTTT.

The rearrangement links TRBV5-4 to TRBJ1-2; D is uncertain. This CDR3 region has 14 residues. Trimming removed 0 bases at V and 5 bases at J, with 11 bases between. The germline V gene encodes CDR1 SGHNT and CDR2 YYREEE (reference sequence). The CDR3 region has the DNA TGTGCCAGCAGCTTGGATCAAGGGATATATGGCTACACCTTC. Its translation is CASSLDQGIYGYTF.

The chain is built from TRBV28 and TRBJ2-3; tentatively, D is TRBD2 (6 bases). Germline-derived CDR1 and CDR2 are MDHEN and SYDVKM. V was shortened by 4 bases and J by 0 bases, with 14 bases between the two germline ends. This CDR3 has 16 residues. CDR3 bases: TGTGCCAGCAGTTCGATCTTTGGGGGGAGCACAGATACGCAGTATTTT. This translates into CASSSIFGGSTDTQYF.

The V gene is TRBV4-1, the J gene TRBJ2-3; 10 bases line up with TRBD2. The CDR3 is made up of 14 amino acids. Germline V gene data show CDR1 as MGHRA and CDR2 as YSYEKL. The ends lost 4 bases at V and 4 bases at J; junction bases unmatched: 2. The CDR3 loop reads CASSPGLASDTQYF. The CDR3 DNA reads TGCGCCAGCAGCCCGGGACTAGCGTCAGATACGCAGTATTTT.

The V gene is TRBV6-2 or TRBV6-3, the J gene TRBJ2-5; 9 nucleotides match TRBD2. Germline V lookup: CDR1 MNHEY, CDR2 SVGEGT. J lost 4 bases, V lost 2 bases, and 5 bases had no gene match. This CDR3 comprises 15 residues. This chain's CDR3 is CASSYPSGEGETQYF. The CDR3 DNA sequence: TGTGCCAGCAGTTACCCTAGCGGGGAAGGAGAGACCCAGTACTTC.

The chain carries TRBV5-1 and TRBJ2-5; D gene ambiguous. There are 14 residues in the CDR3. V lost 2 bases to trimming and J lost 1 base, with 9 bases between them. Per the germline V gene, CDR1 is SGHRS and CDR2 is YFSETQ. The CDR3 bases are TGCGCCAGCAGCTTAGGACGGGTCCAAGAGACCCAGTACTTC. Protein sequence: CASSLGRVQETQYF.

Written as DNA, the CDR3 is TGTGCCAGCAGCTTAGCGACGTATGGACCAGATACGCAGTATTTT. Its protein product is CASSLATYGPDTQYF. This chain uses TRBV7-8 with TRBJ2-3, with D uncertain. CDR3 length equals 15 residues. CDR1 is SGHVS and CDR2 is FQNEAQ in the germline V gene. V was shortened by 0 bases and J by 4 bases, with 11 bases between the two germline ends.

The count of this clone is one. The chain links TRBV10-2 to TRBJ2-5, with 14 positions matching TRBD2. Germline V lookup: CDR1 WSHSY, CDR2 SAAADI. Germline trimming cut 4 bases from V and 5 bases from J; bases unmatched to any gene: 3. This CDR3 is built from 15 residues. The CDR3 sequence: CASSGRTSGGETQYF. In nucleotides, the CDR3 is TGCGCCAGCAGTGGGAGGACTAGCGGGGGGGAGACCCAGTACTTC.

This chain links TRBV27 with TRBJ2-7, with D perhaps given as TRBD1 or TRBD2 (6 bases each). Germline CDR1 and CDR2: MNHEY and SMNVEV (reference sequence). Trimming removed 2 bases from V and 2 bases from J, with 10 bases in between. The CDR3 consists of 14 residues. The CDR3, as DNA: TGTGCCAGCAGTTTACGGGGGCAGGCCTACGAGCAGTACTTC. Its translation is CASSLRGQAYEQYF.